These 20 T cell receptor beta chains were all obtained from the same sample, sequenced in a study of Graves' ophthalmopathy and Graves' hyperthyroidism. The sequenced template was RNA, covering the TCR beta CDR3 region. First-round RT-PCR employed HTBI primers, with a second-round multiplex PCR after it. TCRdb analysed the multiplex PCR reads with MiXCR anew, one entry per CDR3 protein. The sample records some 750,000 distinct CDR3 sequences, roughly 41% being singletons. The sequenced sample consisted of peripheral blood. These receptors all stem from an adult man with Graves' ophthalmopathy.

This clonotype has a handful of counts. The CDR3 DNA sequence: TGCAGTACCCGGCAAGGCGAGACAGGGGCAGAGACCCAGTACTTC. Amino acid sequence: CSTRQGETGAETQYF. V is TRBV20-1 and J is TRBJ2-5; 8 bases are shared with TRBD1. The CDR3 spans 15 residues. The V gene's germline CDR1 is DFQATT and CDR2 SNEGSKA (reference sequence). V dropped 8 bases and J dropped 4; count of bases not matched to a gene: 15.

Comment on this clonotype: This sequence may be a read error, since a much larger clone differs from it by one base. The chain carries TRBV7-2 and TRBJ2-5, with 10 bases aligning to TRBD2. Trimming took 5 bases from V and 5 from J; bases not matched to a gene: 17. CDR3 length equals 18 residues. Germline CDR1 SGHTA, CDR2 FQGNSA. Here the CDR3 DNA reads TGTGCCAGCAGCCGAAGTAGCGGGAGGCGCATGGCACGCGAGACCCAGTACTTC. Translation: CASSRSSGRRMARETQYF.

V gene TRBV10-3 combines with J gene TRBJ1-1, with D unresolved. Germline lookup yields CDR1 ENHRY and CDR2 SYGVKD. The CDR3 consists of 12 residues. Trimming stripped 4 bases from V and 6 bases from J, with 9 bases between. CDR3 region: CAISGTGSEAFF. As DNA, the CDR3 is TGTGCCATCAGTGGGACGGGCTCTGAAGCTTTCTTT.

The gene calls are TRBV29-1 and TRBJ2-7, with 10 bases identical to TRBD1. J lost 0 bases, V lost 1 base, and 18 bases had no gene match. The germline V gene encodes CDR1 SQVTM and CDR2 ANQGSEA. This CDR3 spans 20 amino acids. The CDR3 DNA reads TGCAGCGTTGAAGGATTATCCGGGACAGGGGAAACTCCGAGCTCCTACGAGCAGTACTTC. Translation gives CSVEGLSGTGETPSSYEQYF.

This clonotype was counted at least ten times. V usage is TRBV15 and J usage is TRBJ2-5; D is undetermined. From germline, CDR1 is LNHNV and CDR2 YYDKDF (reference sequence). This CDR3 has 12 residues. With 6 bases removed from V and 3 bases from J, the gap between germline ends came to 8 bases. The CDR3 sequence: CATSSGEETQYF. Here the CDR3 DNA reads TGTGCCACCAGTTCCGGAGAAGAGACCCAGTACTTC.

The chain joins TRBV28 to TRBJ2-5; 14 bases align to TRBD2. V lost 3 bases to trimming and J lost 5 bases; unmatched junction nucleotides: 5. The germline V gene has CDR1 MDHEN and CDR2 SYDVKM. The CDR3 extends over 16 amino acids. CDR3 loop: CASSFPGLAGVETQYF. CDR3 nucleotides: TGTGCCAGCAGTTTTCCGGGACTAGCGGGAGTGGAGACCCAGTACTTC.

The CDR3 reads CATSPGDYGYTF. CDR3 bases: TGTGCCACCAGCCCCGGTGACTATGGCTACACCTTC. This sequence joins TRBV15 and TRBJ1-2; D gene unclear. The CDR3 extends over 12 amino acids. The V end lost 5 bases, the J end lost 3 bases, and 7 bases lay between the germline ends. CDR1 is LNHNV, CDR2 YYDKDF, per germline (reference sequence).

This clonotype appeared a few times. The chain uses TRBV20-1 and TRBJ1-3, with TRBD1 as a possible D gene (6 bases). The CDR3 is 15 amino acids. Trimming pared 1 base from V and 4 bases from J, leaving 14 bases between. Germline-derived CDR1 and CDR2 are DFQATT and SNEGSKA (reference sequence). The CDR3 spells CSARAGAAKGNTIYF. CDR3 sequence (DNA): TGCAGTGCTAGAGCGGGGGCGGCTAAGGGAAACACCATATATTTT.

This clonotype was found many times. The CDR3 DNA sequence: TGTGCCAGCAGCCCGGGGTGGGACCTAAACACTGAAGCTTTCTTT. It codes for CASSPGWDLNTEAFF. The V and J genes are TRBV16 and TRBJ1-1, with D possibly matching TRBD1 (5 bases). Germline V gene data show CDR1 as KGHSY and CDR2 as FQNENV. The CDR3 is made up of 15 amino acids. The germline V and J ends were trimmed by 4 bases and 2 bases, with 14 bases remaining between them.

This sequence joins TRBV7-6 and TRBJ1-3; D is ambiguous. The CDR3 loop spans 15 amino acids. CDR1 and CDR2 (germline): SGHVS, FNYEAQ. V was trimmed by 5 bases and J by 0 bases, leaving 11 bases between them. This CDR3 reads CASSAGKSSGNTIYF. Here the CDR3 DNA reads TGTGCCAGCAGCGCGGGGAAGAGCTCTGGAAACACCATATATTTT.

The chain uses TRBV20-1 and TRBJ2-7; 11 bases map to TRBD2. V trimming: 6 bases; J trimming: 5 bases; junction bases outside the gene matches: 9. This CDR3 is 14 amino acids long. Germline CDR1 DFQATT, CDR2 SNEGSKA (reference sequence). DNA for the CDR3: TGCAGTGCCCTAAGGGTAGCGGGAGGGGACGAGCAGTACTTC. Translating it yields CSALRVAGGDEQYF.

This clonotype was picked up a small number of times. The chain employs TRBV19 and TRBJ2-7; 7 nucleotides line up with TRBD1. V was pared by 7 bases and J by 7 bases, with 13 bases of the junction left unmatched. From germline, CDR1 is LNHDA and CDR2 SQIVND (reference sequence). The CDR3 spans 14 residues. The chain's CDR3 is CASKQGPVSMEQYF. For the CDR3, the DNA is TGTGCCAGTAAACAGGGGCCTGTCAGTATGGAGCAGTACTTC.

On this clonotype: With a much larger clone just one base away, this may be a read error. Without the conserved terminal phenylalanine or tryptophan, this CDR3 likely stems from a read error. V gene TRBV19 combines with J gene TRBJ1-1; 7 nucleotides agree with TRBD1. This CDR3 has 15 residues. Germline V gene sequence: CDR1 LNHDA, CDR2 SQIVND (reference sequence). V trimming: 9 bases; J trimming: 3 bases; junction bases outside the gene matches: 13. The DNA of the CDR3 is TGTGCCAGCGGAACCCCACAGGGGACTTACACTGAAGCTTTCCTT. This encodes CASGTPQGTYTEAFL.

The V call is TRBV10-2, the J call TRBJ2-5; 10 nucleotides line up with TRBD2. The closer fit of TRBJ2-1 to the DNA end suggests the J call may be wrong. The CDR3 covers 15 residues. Per germline, CDR1 WSHSY and CDR2 SAAADI. For the CDR3, the DNA is TGCGCCAGCAGCGGAGCGGGAGGGGCCTACAATGAGCAGTTCTTC. Translating gives CASSGAGGAYNEQFF.

This clonotype was detected ten times or more. V usage is TRBV29-1 and J usage is TRBJ2-7, with 7 bases aligning to TRBD1. Germline assignment: CDR1 SQVTM and CDR2 ANQGSEA. This CDR3 has 14 amino acids. The ends lost 3 bases at V and 3 bases at J; junction bases unmatched: 8. The CDR3 nucleotides read TGCAGCGTTGACCGCGATAGACAGGGCTACGAGCAGTACTTC. This codes for CSVDRDRQGYEQYF.

The V call is TRBV2, the J call TRBJ1-4; D unresolved. The CDR3 is made up of 14 amino acids. The V and J ends lost 7 bases and 8 bases respectively, with 17 bases between them. Germline V CDR1 and CDR2: SNHLY, FYNNEI. CDR3 nucleotides: TGTGCCAGCAAGGCCGCGGGGATTGAGGAAAAACTGTTTTTT. This gives the protein CASKAAGIEEKLFF.

A word on this clonotype: The germline gene is not matched at one end of the junction; a read error may be the cause. The chain joins TRBV15 to TRBJ1-2; weak D call: TRBD1 (6 bases). This CDR3 contains 16 residues. The V gene's germline CDR1 is LNHNV and CDR2 YYDKDF (reference sequence). The CDR3 nucleotides are TGTGGCACCAGCAGTGCCCCCGGGGGCACTAATTATGGCTACACCTTC. Translated: CGTSSAPGGTNYGYTF. Supplemented by reference TRBV15 and TRBJ1-2, the full variable domain reads DAMVIQNPRYQVTQFGKPVTLSCSQTLNHNVMYWYQQKSSQAPKLLFHYYDKDFNNEADTPDNFQSRRPNTSFCFLDIRSPGLGDTAMYLCGTSSAPGGTNYGYTFGSGTRLTVV.

The chain combines TRBV5-6 with TRBJ2-7; the D call may be TRBD1 or TRBD2 (5 bases each). Trimming took off 0 bases at V and 0 bases at J, with 19 bases between the two ends. Germline V CDR1 and CDR2: SGHDT, YYEEEE. CDR3 length: 18 amino acids. CDR3 coding DNA: TGTGCCAGCAGCTTGGACTTTGGTGAGGGACGGAGCTCCTACGAGCAGTACTTC. Translated: CASSLDFGEGRSSYEQYF. The full variable domain, with the rest looked up from reference TRBV5-6 and TRBJ2-7, is DAGVTQSPTHLIKTRGQQVTLRCSPKSGHDTVSWYQQALGQGPQFIFQYYEEEERQRGNFPDRFSGHQFPNYSSELNVNALLLGDSALYLCASSLDFGEGRSSYEQYFGPGTRLTVT.

A word on this clonotype: One base away lies a much larger clone, so this may be a sequencing read error. In DNA, the CDR3 is TGTGCCAGCAGTGGGGGGACAGGGGTCGGCACTGAAGCTTTCTTT. This gives the protein CASSGGTGVGTEAFF. The chain recombines TRBV25-1 with TRBJ1-1; 10 bases are a match to TRBD1. CDR3 length equals 15 residues. The trim removed 4 bases at V and 4 bases at J, leaving 6 bases unmatched. Per germline, CDR1 MGHDK and CDR2 SYGVNS.

This chain uses TRBV20-1 with TRBJ2-7; D not resolved. V was clipped by 6 bases and J by 7 bases, with 13 bases between them. Germline-derived CDR1 and CDR2 are DFQATT and SNEGSKA (reference sequence). The CDR3 consists of 11 residues. In nucleotides, the CDR3 is TGCAGTGCGGCAGACTCTCAAGAGCAGTACTTC. The encoded protein is CSAADSQEQYF.